The 18 T cell receptor beta chains below were found in one sample sequenced in a study of beta chain features in type 1 diabetes. The antigens of these receptors remain unknown. Findings of the study overall: All four CD4+ subsets from Type 1 diabetes patients carried moderately but significantly shorter TCRB CDR3s.

Reverse transcription of all isolated RNA meant that expressed TCRB transcripts were sequenced. Sequencing used immunoSEQ multiplex PCR; TCRdb keeps in-frame clones, though not all of them. Among around 260,000 clones, about 20% were seen once, and the ten largest hold 0.028%. Specimen: naive CD4+ T cells from blood. The receptors here all came from a woman in her forties with type 1 diabetes.

This chain connects TRBV5-1 to TRBJ2-5; 11 nucleotides line up with TRBD2. With 4 bases clipped from V and 4 bases from J, the junction kept 3 bases outside the gene matches. The CDR3 is made up of 14 amino acids. In germline, CDR1 is SGHRS, CDR2 YFSETQ. The CDR3 reads CASSVSGRGETQYF. CDR3 in DNA: TGCGCCAGCAGCGTTAGCGGGAGGGGAGAGACCCAGTACTTC.

This clone was seen more than once but under ten times. In DNA, the CDR3 is TGTGCCAGCTCACCACTCGACAGCGAAGCTTTCTTT. This gives the protein CASSPLDSEAFF. This rearrangement joins TRBV18 to TRBJ1-1; perhaps TRBD1 as D (5 bases). Germline loops: CDR1 KGHSH, CDR2 LQKENI. The V end lost 1 base, the J end lost 8 bases, and 8 bases lay between the germline ends. There are 12 residues in the CDR3.

The chain has TRBV4-2 and TRBJ2-7; 10 nucleotides match TRBD2. The junction had 5 bases not matched to a gene; V was cut back by 3 bases and J by 3 bases. The CDR3 extends over 15 amino acids. Germline-derived CDR1 and CDR2 are LGHNA and YNFKEQ. The CDR3 nucleotides read TGTGCCAGCAGCCAGGACGCTAGCGGGAGCTACGAGCAGTACTTC. This translates into CASSQDASGSYEQYF.

V gene TRBV7-9 combines with J gene TRBJ1-1, with a possible D match to TRBD1 (6 bases). The germline gives CDR1 SEHNR, CDR2 FQNEAQ (reference sequence). V dropped 5 bases and J dropped 1 base, with 14 bases sitting between them. The CDR3 length is 15 residues. CDR3 region: CASSPGVGTNTEAFF. CDR3 coding DNA: TGTGCCAGCAGCCCAGGGGTCGGAACGAACACTGAAGCTTTCTTT.

This clone was seen a few times. The chain is built from TRBV7-3 and TRBJ2-5; the match to TRBD1 covers 11 bases. The CDR3 spans 16 residues. The germline V gene encodes CDR1 SGHTA and CDR2 FQGTGA. Trimming took 0 bases from V and 5 from J; bases not matched to a gene: 5. The CDR3 region is CASSLTGQGGSETQYF. In DNA, the CDR3 is TGTGCCAGCAGCTTAACGGGACAGGGGGGATCGGAGACCCAGTACTTC. Combining the CDR3 with reference TRBV7-3 and TRBJ2-5 gives the whole variable domain GAGVSQTPSNKVTEKGKYVELRCDPISGHTALYWYRQSLGQGPEFLIYFQGTGAADDSGLPNDRFFAVRPEGSVSTLKIQRTERGDSAVYLCASSLTGQGGSETQYFGPGTRLLVL.

The genes are TRBV4-3 and TRBJ2-7, with D unresolved. The ends were cut back, 3 bases at V and 2 bases at J, with 8 bases in the middle. Germline V CDR1 and CDR2: LGHNA, YSLEER. The CDR3 covers 13 residues. CDR3 nucleotides: TGCGCCAGCAGCCACGGAGTGGCCTACGAGCAGTACTTC. Translated, it gives CASSHGVAYEQYF.

The chain carries TRBV6-5 and TRBJ2-3; D is undetermined. The V gene's germline CDR1 is MNHEY and CDR2 SVGAGI. V lost 0 bases, J lost 8 bases, and 15 bases lay in between. CDR3 length: 15 residues. CDR3 DNA: TGTGCCAGCAGTTACTCGAAAGACATCCGTGGTACGCAGTATTTT. Its translation is CASSYSKDIRGTQYF.

The genes are TRBV7-3 and TRBJ2-2; possible D gene TRBD1, 5 bases. V lost 5 bases and J 2 bases, leaving 15 bases between the germline ends. From germline, CDR1 is SGHTA and CDR2 FQGTGA. The CDR3 runs 16 residues. CDR3 sequence: CASSPQGRANTGELFF. In DNA, the CDR3 is TGTGCCAGCAGCCCCCAGGGCAGGGCTAACACCGGGGAGCTGTTTTTT.

The J gene is TRBJ1-1, the V gene TRBV13, with 9 bases fitting TRBD1. The CDR3 covers 15 residues. The germline V gene encodes CDR1 PRHDT and CDR2 FYEKMQ (reference sequence). Losses at the gene ends were 0 bases for V and 4 bases for J; bases not matched to a gene: 3. As DNA, the CDR3 is TGTGCCAGCAGCTTAGGACGACAGGGGGTCACTGAAGCTTTCTTT. Translating it yields CASSLGRQGVTEAFF.

The rearrangement links TRBV2 to TRBJ1-1; D is undetermined. CDR1 is SNHLY, CDR2 FYNNEI, per germline. The CDR3 runs 16 residues. Deletions cut 2 bases from V and 4 bases from J, with 17 bases between. The CDR3 sequence is CASSELGRGGGTEAFF. The CDR3, as DNA: TGTGCCAGCAGTGAACTCGGTCGTGGAGGCGGCACTGAAGCTTTCTTT.

Only a few counts were recorded for this clone. The same CDR3 arises from other DNA sequences in this sample as well. V gene TRBV11-2 combines with J gene TRBJ1-2, with TRBD1 as a possible D gene (6 bases). Between the trimmed V and J ends, which lost 5 bases and 2 bases, there was a span of 9 bases. CDR1 is SGHAT and CDR2 is FQNNGV in the germline V gene. The CDR3 spans 13 residues. CDR3 in amino acids: CASSLDSNYGYTF. CDR3 coding DNA: TGTGCCAGCAGCCTGGACAGCAACTATGGCTACACCTTC.

The table lists this clone with a few counts. Other DNA sequences in this sample translate to the same CDR3. J is TRBJ2-7 and V is TRBV4-1; TRBD1 matches at 8 bases. With V trimmed by 4 bases and J by 1 base, 6 bases remained unmatched. Germline V gene lookup returns CDR1 MGHRA and CDR2 YSYEKL. The CDR3 totals 15 residues. The CDR3 DNA sequence: TGCGCCAGCAGCCCCGGACAGGGACCATCCTACGAGCAGTACTTC. Its protein product is CASSPGQGPSYEQYF.

The V and J genes are TRBV5-1 and TRBJ1-1; D remains unclear. Trimming took off 0 bases at V and 6 bases at J, with 12 bases between the two ends. The CDR3 is made up of 14 amino acids. Germline lookup yields CDR1 SGHRS and CDR2 YFSETQ. CDR3 residues: CASSLDSVSPEAFF. DNA of the CDR3: TGCGCCAGCAGCTTGGACAGTGTCTCCCCTGAAGCTTTCTTT.

In nucleotides, the CDR3 is TGTGCCAGCTCATCCACCAGCCCTACAGGTCTCTCTGGAAACACCATATATTTT. Protein product: CASSSTSPTGLSGNTIYF. The chain uses TRBV18 and TRBJ1-3; D possibly corresponds to TRBD1 (5 bases). The V gene's germline CDR1 is KGHSH and CDR2 LQKENI. The length of the CDR3 is 18 residues. Between the trimmed V and J ends, which lost 5 bases and 0 bases, there was a span of 20 bases.

V gene TRBV29-1 combines with J gene TRBJ1-1; TRBD1 is a possible D gene (5 bases). Trimming took off 7 bases at V and 4 bases at J, with 13 bases between the two ends. Germline lookup yields CDR1 SQVTM and CDR2 ANQGSEA. The CDR3 contains 12 residues. The CDR3 is CSGQRGVTEAFF. CDR3 nucleotides: TGCAGCGGTCAACGGGGGGTCACTGAAGCTTTCTTT.

The chain is built from TRBV11-3 and TRBJ1-6; possibly TRBD1 for D (5 bases). The CDR3 has 15 residues. Deletions cut 4 bases from V and 6 bases from J, with 13 bases between. Germline V gene lookup returns CDR1 SGHNT and CDR2 YENEEA. CDR3 nucleotide sequence: TGTGCCAGCAGCTCAGATGGGGCCTCTAATTCACCCCTCCACTTT. Translation: CASSSDGASNSPLHF.

This clone has just a few counts. The V and J genes are TRBV15 and TRBJ2-1; 8 bases match TRBD2. V trimming: 0 bases; J trimming: 11 bases; junction bases outside the gene matches: 6. CDR3 length: 14 residues. The V gene's germline CDR1 is LNHNV and CDR2 YYDKDF (reference sequence). This CDR3 reads CATSRDSGALKQFF. CDR3 in DNA: TGTGCCACCAGCAGAGATAGCGGGGCCCTTAAGCAGTTCTTC. Using reference TRBV15 and TRBJ2-1 for the parts outside the CDR3, the full variable domain is DAMVIQNPRYQVTQFGKPVTLSCSQTLNHNVMYWYQQKSSQAPKLLFHYYDKDFNNEADTPDNFQSRRPNTSFCFLDIRSPGLGDTAMYLCATSRDSGALKQFFGPGTRLTVL.

There are a few counts of this clone. This chain links TRBV7-2 with TRBJ1-2, with D unresolved. The germline V and J ends were trimmed by 1 base and 0 bases, with 6 bases remaining between them. Per germline, CDR1 SGHTA and CDR2 FQGNSA. The CDR3 runs to 14 residues. The CDR3 sequence is CASSLDGSNYGYTF. For the CDR3, the DNA is TGTGCCAGCAGCTTAGACGGTTCTAACTATGGCTACACCTTC.